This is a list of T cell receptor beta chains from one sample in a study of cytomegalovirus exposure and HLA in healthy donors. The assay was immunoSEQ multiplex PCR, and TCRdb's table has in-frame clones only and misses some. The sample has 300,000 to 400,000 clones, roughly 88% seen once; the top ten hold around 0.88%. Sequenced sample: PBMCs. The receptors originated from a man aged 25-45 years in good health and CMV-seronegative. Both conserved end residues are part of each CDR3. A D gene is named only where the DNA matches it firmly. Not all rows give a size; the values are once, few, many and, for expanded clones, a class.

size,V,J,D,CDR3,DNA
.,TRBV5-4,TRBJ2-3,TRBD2,CASSLRLAGRDTQYF,TGTGCCAGCAGCTTAAGGCTAGCGGGGCGAGATACGCAGTATTTT
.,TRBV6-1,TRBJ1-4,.,CASSAAWGGEIEKLFF,TGTGCCAGCAGTGCCGCCTGGGGGGGCGAAATTGAAAAACTGTTTTTT
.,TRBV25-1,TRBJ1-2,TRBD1,CASSDPWTGYRTF,TGTGCCAGCAGTGACCCTTGGACAGGGTATCGCACCTTC
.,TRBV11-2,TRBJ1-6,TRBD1,CASSIGQGSRNSPLHF,TGTGCCAGCAGCATTGGACAGGGAAGTCGGAATTCACCCCTCCACTTT
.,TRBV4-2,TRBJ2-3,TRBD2,CASSQDASGGADTQYF,TGTGCCAGCAGCCAAGACGCTAGCGGGGGTGCAGATACGCAGTATTTT
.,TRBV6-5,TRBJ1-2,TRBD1,CASSRGTGYGYTF,TGTGCCAGCAGTCGTGGGACAGGCTATGGCTACACCTTC
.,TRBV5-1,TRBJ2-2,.,CASSSQGGTGHSGELFF,TGCGCCAGCAGCTCCCAGGGGGGGACAGGTCACTCCGGGGAGCTGTTTTTT
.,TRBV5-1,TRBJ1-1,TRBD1,CASSFTLRGDTEAFF,TGCGCCAGCAGTTTTACTCTCAGGGGGGACACTGAAGCTTTCTTT
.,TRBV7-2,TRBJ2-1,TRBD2,CASSARLAGGMNEQFF,TGTGCCAGCAGCGCAAGACTAGCGGGGGGTATGAATGAGCAGTTCTTC
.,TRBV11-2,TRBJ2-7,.,CASSFGPGNYEQYF,TGTGCCAGCAGCTTTGGCCCAGGGAACTACGAGCAGTACTTC
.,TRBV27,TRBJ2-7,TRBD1,CASRTGAYEQYF,TGTGCCAGCAGGACAGGGGCCTACGAGCAGTACTTC
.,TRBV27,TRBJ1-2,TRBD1,CASSLLEGADGYTF,TGTGCCAGCAGTTTATTGGAGGGGGCGGATGGCTACACCTTC
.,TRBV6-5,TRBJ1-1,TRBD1,CASSLQQGVRTEAFF,TGTGCCAGCAGTTTGCAACAGGGGGTCCGCACTGAAGCTTTCTTT
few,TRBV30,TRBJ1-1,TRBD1,CAWSVPQTGGTEAFF,TGTGCCTGGAGTGTACCTCAGACAGGGGGTACTGAAGCTTTCTTT
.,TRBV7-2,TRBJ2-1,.,CASSLDPVGGRGNEQFF,TGTGCCAGCAGCTTAGATCCGGTGGGGGGGCGTGGGAATGAGCAGTTCTTC
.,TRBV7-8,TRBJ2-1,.,CASSPLRSEQFF,TGTGCCAGCAGCCCGTTGCGATCAGAGCAGTTCTTC
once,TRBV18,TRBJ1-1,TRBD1,CASSRFWDRGMNTEAFF,TGTGCCAGCTCACGTTTTTGGGACAGGGGGATGAACACTGAAGCTTTCTTT
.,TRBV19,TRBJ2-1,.,CASVDSYNEQFF,TGTGCCAGTGTAGACAGTTACAATGAGCAGTTCTTC
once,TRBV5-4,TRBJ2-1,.,CASSPPLGNEQFF,TGTGCCAGCAGCCCCCCACTAGGGAATGAGCAGTTCTTC
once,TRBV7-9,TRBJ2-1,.,CASSAGFYNEQFF,TGTGCCAGCAGCGCGGGCTTCTACAATGAGCAGTTCTTC
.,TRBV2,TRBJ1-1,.,CASLTGGERMNTEAFF,TGTGCCAGCCTCACGGGGGGAGAGAGGATGAACACTGAAGCTTTCTTT
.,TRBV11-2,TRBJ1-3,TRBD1,CASSPRTGGNTIYF,TGTGCCAGCAGCCCCAGGACAGGGGGAAACACCATATATTTT
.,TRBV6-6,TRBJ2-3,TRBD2,CASKDSSGGTDTQYF,TGTGCCAGCAAAGACTCTAGCGGGGGTACAGATACGCAGTATTTT
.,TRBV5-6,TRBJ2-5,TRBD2,CASSLGLAGYQETQYF,TGTGCCAGCAGCTTGGGGCTAGCGGGGTACCAAGAGACCCAGTACTTC
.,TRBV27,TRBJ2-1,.,CASRGGINEQFF,TGTGCCAGCAGGGGGGGAATCAATGAGCAGTTCTTC
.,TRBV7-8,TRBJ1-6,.,CASSARGSSYNSPLHF,TGTGCCAGCAGCGCCAGGGGTAGCTCCTATAATTCACCCCTCCACTTT
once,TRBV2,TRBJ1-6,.,CASSVPPGSSYNSPLHF,TGTGCCAGCAGTGTACCCCCGGGGAGCTCCTATAATTCACCCCTCCACTTT
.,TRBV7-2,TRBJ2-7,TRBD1,CASLPRQGTYIYEQYF,TGTGCCAGCCTTCCCCGACAGGGCACATATATCTACGAGCAGTACTTC
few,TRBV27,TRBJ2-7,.,CASSLSKPPSPYEQYF,TGTGCCAGCAGTTTATCTAAGCCTCCCTCCCCCTACGAGCAGTACTTC
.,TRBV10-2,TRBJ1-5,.,CASSGGTGWIYQPQHF,TGCGCCAGCAGTGGGGGTACAGGTTGGATTTATCAGCCCCAGCATTTT
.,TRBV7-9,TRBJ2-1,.,CASLWGGPYNEQFF,TGTGCCAGCTTATGGGGGGGCCCGTACAATGAGCAGTTCTTC
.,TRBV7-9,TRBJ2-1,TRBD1,CASSPTQPDRGNEQFF,TGTGCCAGCAGCCCGACCCAGCCAGACAGGGGCAATGAGCAGTTCTTC
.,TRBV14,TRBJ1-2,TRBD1,CASSRTTGTGVQDGYTF,TGTGCCAGCAGCCGGACGACCGGGACAGGGGTACAGGATGGCTACACCTTC
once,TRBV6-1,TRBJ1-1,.,CATTQFTNTEAFF,TGTGCCACGACACAGTTTACGAACACTGAAGCTTTCTTT
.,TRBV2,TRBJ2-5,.,CASSEDWSQETQYF,TGTGCCAGCAGTGAAGACTGGTCCCAAGAGACCCAGTACTTC
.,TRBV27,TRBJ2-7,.,CASSSPGISYEQYF,TGTGCCAGCAGTTCCCCAGGGATCTCCTACGAGCAGTACTTC
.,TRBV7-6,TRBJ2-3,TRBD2,CASSLGAGGTLDTQYF,TGTGCCAGCAGCTTAGGAGCGGGGGGGACCTTGGATACGCAGTATTTT
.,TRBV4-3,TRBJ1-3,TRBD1,CASSQGTGTVGNTIYF,TGCGCCAGCAGCCAAGGAACCGGGACAGTTGGAAACACCATATATTTT
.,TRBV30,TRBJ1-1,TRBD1,CAWRAQGDTEAFF,TGTGCCTGGAGGGCGCAGGGGGACACTGAAGCTTTCTTT
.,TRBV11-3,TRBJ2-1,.,CASSLDGQYNEQFF,TGTGCCAGCAGCTTAGATGGACAGTACAATGAGCAGTTCTTC
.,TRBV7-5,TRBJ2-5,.,CVRYQGGLETQYF,TGTGTCAGGTACCAAGGGGGCTTAGAGACCCAGTACTTC
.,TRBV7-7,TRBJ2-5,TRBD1,CASSPQGAGLGTQYF,TGTGCCAGCAGCCCACAGGGGGCGGGGTTAGGGACCCAGTACTTC
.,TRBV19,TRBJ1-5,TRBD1,CASRTSAGGLYQPQHF,TGTGCCAGTAGAACCTCTGCAGGGGGCCTCTATCAGCCCCAGCATTTT
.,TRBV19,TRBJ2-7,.,CASSTRGRDIPYEQYF,TGTGCCAGTAGTACACGGGGCCGGGACATCCCGTACGAGCAGTACTTC
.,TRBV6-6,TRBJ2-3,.,CASSQGTYTDTQYF,TGTGCCAGCAGTCAGGGGACCTACACAGATACGCAGTATTTT
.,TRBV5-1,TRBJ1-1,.,CASSLSWGVNTEAFF,TGCGCCAGCAGCTTGTCGTGGGGAGTGAACACTGAAGCTTTCTTT
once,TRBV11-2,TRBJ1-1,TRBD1,CASSLGQGALGVTEAFF,TGTGCCAGCAGCTTAGGACAGGGGGCGCTTGGGGTCACTGAAGCTTTCTTT
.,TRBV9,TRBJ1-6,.,CASSVVDRLGSPLHF,TGTGCCAGCAGCGTAGTCGACAGGTTGGGTTCACCCCTCCACTTT
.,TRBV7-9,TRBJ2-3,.,CASSLEGTSTDTQYF,TGTGCCAGCAGCTTAGAAGGGACTAGCACAGATACGCAGTATTTT
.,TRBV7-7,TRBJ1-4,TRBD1,CASSLPEGGRSRSEKLFF,TGTGCCAGCAGCTTACCGGAAGGGGGCCGAAGTCGGAGTGAAAAACTGTTTTTT
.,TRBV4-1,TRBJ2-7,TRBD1,CASSQAKGQGANEQYF,TGCGCCAGCAGCCAAGCAAAGGGACAGGGGGCGAACGAGCAGTACTTC